Listed below are T cell receptor beta chains from one sample, sequenced in a study of T-cell reconstitution after alpha-beta-depleted transplantation in children. TCRdb fed the PCR reads into MiXCR, producing one record per CDR3 protein. Counted here are just over 350,000 distinct CDR3 sequences, about an eighth occurring once; the ten biggest clones make up 4.3%. The sample in question was PBMCs, obtained from the stem cell graft. Receptors were obtained from a human donor who donated a stem cell graft to a child with Fanconi anemia. The CDR3 runs from the conserved cysteine through the conserved F or W. Each record gives: V gene, D gene, J gene, clone size, CDR3 protein, CDR3 DNA. The D gene is left open where the match is weak. Where a row states a size, it is once, few, many or the class of an expanded clone; other rows omit it.

v_gene: TRBV6-6
d_gene: NA
j_gene: TRBJ1-4
abundance: few
CDR3aa: CASSYRAQEKLFF
CDR3nt: TGTGCCAGCAGTTACCGGGCCCAGGAAAAACTGTTTTTT

v_gene: TRBV12-3/TRBV12-4
d_gene: NA
j_gene: TRBJ1-1
abundance: NA
CDR3aa: CASSLSGSGETEAFF
CDR3nt: TGTGCCAGCAGTTTAAGTGGGTCTGGGGAGACTGAAGCTTTCTTT

v_gene: TRBV12-3/TRBV12-4
d_gene: NA
j_gene: TRBJ1-2
abundance: NA
CDR3aa: CASSEQGGYYGYTF
CDR3nt: TGTGCCAGCAGCGAACAGGGAGGCTACTATGGCTACACCTTC

v_gene: TRBV29-1
d_gene: NA
j_gene: TRBJ1-2
abundance: many
CDR3aa: CSVEENRGYTF
CDR3nt: TGCAGCGTTGAAGAGAATAGGGGCTACACCTTC

v_gene: TRBV19
d_gene: NA
j_gene: TRBJ1-5
abundance: NA
CDR3aa: CASMEGVYSNQPQHF
CDR3nt: TGTGCCAGTATGGAAGGGGTTTATAGCAATCAGCCCCAGCATTTT

v_gene: TRBV29-1
d_gene: NA
j_gene: TRBJ1-1
abundance: few
CDR3aa: CSALGAGRAFF
CDR3nt: TGCAGCGCTCTCGGGGCCGGGAGGGCTTTCTTT

v_gene: TRBV20-1
d_gene: TRBD1
j_gene: TRBJ2-4
abundance: few
CDR3aa: CSARVRTGSNIQYF
CDR3nt: TGCAGTGCTAGAGTCCGGACAGGGTCGAACATTCAGTACTTC

v_gene: TRBV5-1
d_gene: NA
j_gene: TRBJ2-5
abundance: NA
CDR3aa: CASSSTGVTKETQYF
CDR3nt: TGCGCCAGCAGCTCCACCGGGGTGACGAAAGAGACCCAGTACTTC

v_gene: TRBV5-1
d_gene: NA
j_gene: TRBJ1-2
abundance: NA
CDR3aa: CASSLGVAYGYTF
CDR3nt: TGCGCCAGCAGCTTGGGGGTCGCCTATGGCTACACCTTC

v_gene: TRBV7-2
d_gene: NA
j_gene: TRBJ1-2
abundance: few
CDR3aa: CASSISQGIDGYTF
CDR3nt: TGTGCCAGCAGCATCTCACAGGGAATCGATGGCTACACCTTC

v_gene: TRBV20-1
d_gene: NA
j_gene: TRBJ2-3
abundance: NA
CDR3aa: CSAGGGRGDTQYF
CDR3nt: TGCAGTGCGGGGGGGGGAAGGGGGGATACGCAGTATTTT

v_gene: TRBV30
d_gene: NA
j_gene: TRBJ1-5
abundance: few
CDR3aa: CAWSVQAGPNQPQHF
CDR3nt: TGTGCCTGGAGTGTACAGGCTGGTCCCAATCAGCCCCAGCATTTT

v_gene: TRBV12-3/TRBV12-4
d_gene: NA
j_gene: TRBJ2-3
abundance: many
CDR3aa: CASSFVKDTQYF
CDR3nt: TGTGCCAGCAGTTTCGTCAAAGATACGCAGTATTTT

v_gene: TRBV20-1
d_gene: NA
j_gene: TRBJ2-3
abundance: few
CDR3aa: CSASLEGSTDTQYF
CDR3nt: TGCAGTGCCTCTCTGGAAGGGAGCACAGATACGCAGTATTTT

v_gene: TRBV14
d_gene: TRBD1
j_gene: TRBJ1-2
abundance: many
CDR3aa: CASSPGTDLYGYTF
CDR3nt: TGTGCCAGCAGTCCCGGGACAGATCTCTATGGCTACACCTTC

v_gene: TRBV7-3
d_gene: TRBD2
j_gene: TRBJ2-1
abundance: many
CDR3aa: CASSQGLAGGNHEQFF
CDR3nt: TGTGCCAGCAGTCAAGGACTAGCGGGGGGGAACCATGAGCAGTTCTTC

v_gene: TRBV7-2
d_gene: NA
j_gene: TRBJ1-1
abundance: NA
CDR3aa: CASSFYPTLGGDTEAFF
CDR3nt: TGTGCCAGCAGCTTTTACCCCACTTTAGGGGGTGACACTGAAGCTTTCTTT

v_gene: TRBV7-3
d_gene: NA
j_gene: TRBJ1-1
abundance: NA
CDR3aa: CASPPGESLNTEAFF
CDR3nt: TGTGCCAGCCCACCGGGGGAGTCCTTGAACACTGAAGCTTTCTTT

v_gene: TRBV30
d_gene: NA
j_gene: TRBJ2-5
abundance: NA
CDR3aa: CAWKTGLEETQYF
CDR3nt: TGTGCCTGGAAGACAGGTCTGGAAGAGACCCAGTACTTC

v_gene: TRBV9
d_gene: TRBD1
j_gene: TRBJ1-1
abundance: NA
CDR3aa: CASSFRPGQGAEAFF
CDR3nt: TGTGCCAGCAGCTTCCGACCGGGACAGGGGGCTGAAGCTTTCTTT

v_gene: TRBV2
d_gene: NA
j_gene: TRBJ1-2
abundance: NA
CDR3aa: CAITGLGYTF
CDR3nt: TGTGCCATAACAGGGTTGGGCTACACCTTC

v_gene: TRBV5-1
d_gene: NA
j_gene: TRBJ1-3
abundance: few
CDR3aa: CASSLAGLNAGNTIYF
CDR3nt: TGCGCCAGCAGCTTGGCAGGGTTGAATGCTGGAAACACCATATATTTT